These T cell receptor beta chains were read from a single sample in a study of blood T cell repertoires in COVID-19. Measured with immunoSEQ multiplex PCR; TCRdb has only the in-frame clones, and not every one. Of fewer than 250,000 clones listed, around 86% are singletons. Sequencing input: PBMCs or T cells enriched from blood (not recorded which). All receptors derive from a man between 25 and 39 years old in a cohort exposed to, infected with or recovered from COVID-19 (not recorded which). Both conserved end residues are part of each CDR3. Each record gives: J gene, clone size, D gene, V gene, CDR3 protein, CDR3 DNA. D genes are given only for firm matches. Only some rows state a clone size, as once, few, many or a class for expanded clones.

TRBJ2-3 . . TRBV21-1 CASPALDRYTDTQYF TGTGCCAGCCCTGCCCTCGACAGATACACAGATACGCAGTATTTT
TRBJ1-2 . TRBD1 TRBV28 CASSFVAGGYGYTF TGTGCCAGCAGTTTTGTGGCAGGGGGCTATGGCTACACCTTC
TRBJ2-3 . TRBD2 TRBV6-2/TRBV6-3 CASSERGASGIPPDTQYF TGTGCCAGCAGCGAAAGAGGGGCTAGCGGGATCCCCCCAGATACGCAGTATTTT
TRBJ1-5 few TRBD1 TRBV19 CASSILAVTGRRPQHF TGTGCCAGTAGTATTTTAGCGGTGACAGGGCGGCGGCCCCAGCATTTT
TRBJ1-4 . TRBD1 TRBV19 CASIEGADEKLFF TGTGCCAGTATAGAGGGGGCAGATGAAAAACTGTTTTTT
TRBJ2-5 once . TRBV9 CASSEWASQETQYF TGTGCCAGCAGCGAGTGGGCCAGCCAAGAGACCCAGTACTTC
TRBJ1-2 . TRBD1 TRBV6-5 CASSYEGARVGYTF TGTGCCAGCAGTTACGAGGGGGCAAGGGTCGGCTACACCTTC
TRBJ2-5 . TRBD2 TRBV7-9 CASSLWTSVPQETQYF TGTGCCAGCAGCTTATGGACTAGCGTTCCCCAAGAGACCCAGTACTTC
TRBJ2-3 once . TRBV6-1 CASSAGAPTRTDTQYF TGTGCCAGCAGTGCGGGAGCCCCCACTCGCACAGATACGCAGTATTTT
TRBJ2-7 . . TRBV11-2 CASSLEGRGYF TGTGCCAGCAGCTTAGAGGGTAGGGGGTACTTC
TRBJ2-3 . . TRBV28 CASSLPRETDTQYF TGTGCCAGCAGTTTACCCAGGGAAACAGATACGCAGTATTTT
TRBJ2-7 . . TRBV5-1 CASSFNLGDEQYF TGCGCCAGCAGCTTTAACCTAGGGGACGAGCAGTACTTC
TRBJ2-5 . . TRBV7-7 CASSSEGGDQETQYF TGTGCTAGCAGCTCCGAGGGGGGGGACCAAGAGACCCAGTACTTC
TRBJ1-6 . TRBD1 TRBV13 CASSKDRVDSPLHF TGTGCCAGCAGCAAAGACAGGGTGGATTCACCCCTCCACTTT
TRBJ1-1 . . TRBV13 CASSLGGRGNTEAFF TGTGCCAGCAGCTTAGGGGGCCGGGGGAACACTGAAGCTTTCTTT
TRBJ2-3 . TRBD2 TRBV5-1 CASSSGLAGTFDTQYF TGCGCCAGCAGCTCCGGACTAGCGGGTACATTCGATACGCAGTATTTT
TRBJ1-1 . . TRBV7-3 CASSLTQGPGTEAFF TGTGCCAGCAGCTTGACACAGGGCCCCGGGACTGAAGCTTTCTTT
TRBJ1-2 once . TRBV5-6 CASSSLGTGSYGYTF TGTGCCAGCAGCTCCCTGGGAACTGGGAGCTATGGCTACACCTTC
TRBJ2-4 . . TRBV9 CASSVEWDTKNIQYF TGTGCCAGCAGCGTAGAGTGGGACACTAAAAACATTCAGTACTTC
TRBJ2-7 once TRBD2 TRBV11-2 CASSHSGRASDEQYF TGTGCCAGCAGCCATAGCGGGAGGGCCTCGGACGAGCAGTACTTC
TRBJ1-1 . TRBD1 TRBV28 CATVAGQVGAHTEAFF TGTGCCACCGTTGCTGGACAGGTAGGGGCTCACACTGAAGCTTTCTTT
TRBJ2-3 . . TRBV27 CASSDAGSTDTQYF TGTGCCAGCAGTGACGCGGGTAGCACAGATACGCAGTATTTT
TRBJ2-7 . . TRBV4-2 CASSQVLAGRYEQYF TGTGCCAGCAGCCAAGTTCTTGCAGGGAGGTACGAGCAGTACTTC
TRBJ1-1 . TRBD1 TRBV6-2/TRBV6-3 CASSYFPGQGRRTEAFF TGTGCCAGCAGTTACTTCCCGGGACAGGGGAGAAGGACTGAAGCTTTCTTT
TRBJ2-1 . . TRBV11-2 CASSLAPGPYNEQFF TGTGCCAGCAGCTTGGCCCCTGGCCCCTACAATGAGCAGTTCTTC
TRBJ1-3 . . TRBV9 CASSENVETSSGNTIYF TGTGCCAGCAGCGAGAACGTAGAGACTAGCTCTGGAAACACCATATATTTT
TRBJ2-5 . TRBD1 TRBV28 CASRGTGVETQYF TGTGCCAGCAGGGGGACAGGGGTGGAGACCCAGTACTTC
TRBJ1-1 . TRBD1 TRBV6-1 CASSESQGAGAFF TGTGCCAGCAGTGAGTCGCAGGGGGCAGGAGCTTTCTTT
TRBJ1-5 . . TRBV21-1 CASSKRTGLNQPQHF TGTGCCAGCAGCAAGAGGACAGGGCTCAATCAGCCCCAGCATTTT
TRBJ2-7 . . TRBV6-2/TRBV6-3 CASSYRRANSGEQYF TGTGCCAGCAGTTACAGGCGGGCCAATTCGGGCGAGCAGTACTTC
TRBJ2-5 . . TRBV9 CASSLDLQVETQYF TGTGCCAGCAGCTTAGACCTTCAGGTGGAGACCCAGTACTTC
TRBJ1-4 . . TRBV7-2 CASSAGQGEKLFF TGTGCCAGCAGCGCTGGTCAGGGGGAAAAACTGTTTTTT
TRBJ1-5 . TRBD1 TRBV18 CASSPAPGQNQPQHF TGTGCCAGCTCACCAGCTCCGGGACAGAATCAGCCCCAGCATTTT
TRBJ1-2 . . TRBV7-3 CASSLTAKRGYTF TGTGCCAGCAGCTTAACGGCGAAGAGGGGCTACACCTTC
TRBJ2-5 . . TRBV24-1 CATSDTGALRTQYF TGTGCCACCAGTGACACGGGTGCCTTAAGGACCCAGTACTTC
TRBJ1-6 . . TRBV7-6 CASSLQGGVDSPLHF TGTGCCAGCAGCTTGCAGGGTGGGGTGGACTCACCCCTCCACTTT
TRBJ1-1 . . TRBV20-1 CSANPTGAFF TGCAGTGCTAACCCCACCGGGGCTTTCTTT
TRBJ2-5 . . TRBV5-6 CASSYWTTYQETQYF TGTGCCAGCAGCTACTGGACTACCTACCAAGAGACCCAGTACTTC
TRBJ2-2 . . TRBV27 CASSFLTGELFF TGTGCCAGCAGTTTTCTCACCGGGGAGCTGTTTTTT
TRBJ2-1 once TRBD2 TRBV5-1 CASSSGLADHNEQFF TGCGCCAGCAGCTCGGGACTAGCGGACCACAATGAGCAGTTCTTC
TRBJ2-7 . TRBD2 TRBV2 CASSRQTSGTYYEQYF TGTGCCAGCAGTCGGCAGACTAGCGGGACGTACTACGAGCAGTACTTC